The 12 T cell receptor beta chains below come from one sample, sequenced in a study of graft-versus-host responses after intestinal transplantation. Which antigens these TCRs recognize remains unknown. This table comes from immunoSEQ multiplex PCR, and its TCRdb copy is limited to in-frame clones, with some not included. The sample yields 65,000 to 90,000 clones, around 93% seen once. This sample comprised unstimulated CD8+ T cells sorted from spleen or lymph node cells, obtained before transplant. The source is a human donor who was the organ donor for an intestinal transplant.

The V gene is TRBV5-1, the J gene TRBJ1-2; 9 nucleotides align to TRBD1. Germline trimming cut 5 bases from V and 5 bases from J; bases unmatched to any gene: 4. The CDR3 contains 13 residues. The germline gives CDR1 SGHRS, CDR2 YFSETQ. CDR3 sequence: CASRPGQGYGYTF. The CDR3 nucleotides are TGCGCCAGCAGACCGGGACAGGGTTATGGCTACACCTTC.

Here the CDR3 DNA reads TGTGCCAGCAGTGAGGGGACAGCCTTCAGTCAGCCCCAGCATTTT. Protein product: CASSEGTAFSQPQHF. The chain links TRBV2 to TRBJ1-5; 7 bases are shared with TRBD1. Germline V gene data show CDR1 as SNHLY and CDR2 as FYNNEI. The V and J ends lost 3 bases and 6 bases, in that order; junction bases with no gene match: 8. The CDR3 spans 15 residues. Drawing the rest from reference TRBV2 and TRBJ1-5, the complete variable domain is EPEVTQTPSHQVTQMGQEVILRCVPISNHLYFYWYRQILGQKVEFLVSFYNNEISEKSEIFDDQFSVERPDGSNFTLKIRSTKLEDSAMYFCASSEGTAFSQPQHFGDGTRLSIL.

CDR3 sequence (DNA): TGCGCCAGCAGCTTGGGTGTTAGCGGGGGATCGGAGGATACGCAGTATTTT. Its protein product is CASSLGVSGGSEDTQYF. V usage is TRBV5-1 and J usage is TRBJ2-3, with TRBD2 identical over 9 bases. CDR3 size: 17 residues. The trim removed 0 bases at V and 6 bases at J, leaving 11 bases unmatched. Germline assignment: CDR1 SGHRS and CDR2 YFSETQ.

The chain combines TRBV5-4 with TRBJ2-1; 12 bases fit TRBD2. Germline CDR1 reads SGHNT; CDR2 reads YYREEE (reference sequence). The CDR3 length is 18 residues. V was clipped by 2 bases and J by 7 bases; unmatched bases: 13. CDR3 nucleotides: TGTGCCAGCAGCTTCCCGTGGACTAGCGGGGAGGATAGGAATGAGCAGTTCTTC. This codes for CASSFPWTSGEDRNEQFF.

The rearrangement links TRBV6-5 to TRBJ2-7; a weak D match, TRBD2 (5 bases). V was pared by 5 bases and J by 1 base, with 9 bases between. The CDR3 sequence is 13 residues long. Germline CDR1 MNHEY, CDR2 SVGAGI. CDR3 residues: CASSDGESYEQYF. The CDR3 nucleotides read TGTGCCAGCAGTGATGGGGAGTCCTACGAGCAGTACTTC.

This chain's CDR3 is CASSSEALTHGYTF. The CDR3 nucleotides are TGTGCCAGCAGCTCCGAGGCCTTGACGCATGGCTACACCTTC. The chain combines TRBV9 with TRBJ1-2; D is undetermined. V was pared by 4 bases and J by 6 bases, with 16 bases between. In germline, CDR1 is SGDLS, CDR2 YYNGEE. The CDR3 is 14 amino acids. Full variable domain (rest looked up from reference TRBV9 and TRBJ1-2): DSGVTQTPKHLITATGQRVTLRCSPRSGDLSVYWYQQSLDQGLQFLIQYYNGEERAKGNILERFSAQQFPDLHSELNLSSLELGDSALYFCASSSEALTHGYTFGSGTRLTVV.

V gene TRBV9 combines with J gene TRBJ1-3, with TRBD1 matching 7 bases. Germline loops: CDR1 SGDLS, CDR2 YYNGEE. The CDR3 runs 16 residues. V was clipped by 4 bases and J by 2 bases; unmatched bases: 9. The CDR3 region has the DNA TGTGCCAGCAGCAAATCAGGGGGGTTTGCTGGAAACACCATATATTTT. Its protein is CASSKSGGFAGNTIYF.

The V gene is TRBV28, the J gene TRBJ2-7; D gene uncertain. Looked up from germline, CDR1 is MDHEN and CDR2 is SYDVKM. This CDR3 spans 11 amino acids. V dropped 7 bases and J dropped 3 bases, with 7 bases sitting between them. The CDR3 sequence is CASTSNYEQYF. Written as DNA, the CDR3 is TGTGCCAGCACCTCAAACTACGAGCAGTACTTC.

About this clone itself: One end of the junction is discordant with germline, which a read error may explain. Additional DNA sequences in this sample encode the identical CDR3. The rearrangement links TRBV19 to TRBJ2-2; D possibly corresponds to TRBD2 (7 bases). Per the germline V gene, CDR1 is LNHDA and CDR2 is SQIVND (reference sequence). This CDR3 has 14 residues. The chain's CDR3 is CASSPGGYTGELFF. CDR3 in DNA: TGTGCCAGTAGCCCGGGGGGCTACACCGGGGAGCTGTTCTTT.

This chain connects TRBV7-2 to TRBJ1-5; D ambiguous. The CDR3 is 16 residues long. The V gene's germline CDR1 is SGHTA and CDR2 FQGNSA. V lost 1 base and J lost 3, with 13 bases in between. CDR3 amino acids: CASSLEPSALNQPQHF. The CDR3 nucleotides are TGTGCCAGCAGCTTAGAACCTTCAGCCCTCAATCAGCCCCAGCATTTT.

The chain employs TRBV7-4 and TRBJ1-2; D gene ambiguous. Germline V gene sequence: CDR1 SGHVT, CDR2 SQSDAQ. V was trimmed by 5 bases and J by 4 bases, leaving 14 bases between them. This CDR3 comprises 14 residues. CDR3 region: CASSPTKPGYGYTF. CDR3 nucleotide sequence: TGTGCCAGCAGCCCCACAAAACCTGGCTATGGCTACACCTTC.

The chain links TRBV5-6 to TRBJ2-7, with D maybe TRBD1 (5 bases). The germline gives CDR1 SGHDT, CDR2 YYEEEE. The CDR3 covers 15 residues. Trimming cost V 4 bases and J 0 bases, with 14 bases left between them. Here the CDR3 DNA reads TGTGCCAGCAGCCCCCGACAGACGGACTCCTACGAGCAGTACTTC. Translated, it gives CASSPRQTDSYEQYF.